This paragraph reports one T cell receptor beta chain. Which antigen it targets is not known. No base qualities exist here, and no much larger clone lies one base off it. The sample originates from a study of blood T cell repertoires in COVID-19 (dated by TCRdb to about 2020). For the wider study: Samples covering the acute and convalescent phases of COVID-19 were provided by collaborators in the United States, Italy and Spain. The material from the prospective study consisted of cDNA or gDNA derived from T cells, B-cell-depleted T cells, or PBMCs. Subjects who had been exposed to COVID-19, were actively infected with it, or had recovered from it provided the deeply sampled blood TCRbeta repertoires that made up the dataset. The repertoires were made available in a free public database intended to serve as a resource for research on the immune response to SARS-CoV-2. The samples were drawn from two sources: the first 160 participants of the ongoing ImmuneRACE study, and 1,200 or so subjects contributed by 6 global collaborators. The sample metadata nearly always contained a de-identified subject ID, COVID-19 status, age in years and sex. Where available, HLA class I and class II types were obtained from metadata supplied by the sample provider rather than from assay-based typing. Paper-wide results and their limitations: How much clinical and demographic metadata was included differed by source and by participant, and the metadata was provided uncurated.

Each collaborating institution followed its own protocols to collect whole blood in K2EDTA tubes. For TCRbeta analysis, collaborators shipped samples as frozen whole blood, isolated PBMCs, or DNA extracted from either of those sample types. TCRbeta CDR3 regions were amplified from genomic DNA using the immunoSEQ Assay, a bias-controlled multiplex PCR. The original pipeline was this. Nucleated cell counts per sample were estimated from amplification of reference gene primers within the assay. Sequence reads were collapsed and filtered to measure the absolute abundance of every unique TCRbeta CDR3 rearrangement. For each sample, productive Simpson clonality was calculated as the square root of Simpson's diversity index over productive rearrangements. The source is immuneACCESS, and TCRdb retained only in-frame sequences with V and J called. Part of the clones is not carried over; for the studies checked, unresolved V genes explain less than half of this, and the remainder is unexplained. V, J and clone size are taken as reported in that table, and D and trimming were inferred from the DNA itself. The sample data list roughly 190,000 clones, and roughly four fifths of these were observed just once. 5.5% to 7.5% of the sample is in the top ten clones.

From cysteine to phenylalanine, the CDR3 is 12 amino acids long. Only the CDR3 DNA stays, 36 bases, in frame from base 1. The junction shows trimming of 5 bases on V and 3 bases on J, plus 5 bases between the germline ends. Via the germline V gene, CDR1 is SGDLS and CDR2 YYNGEE. In this chain, TRBV9 is recombined with TRBJ2-2; there is no confident call for the D gene. This TCR was recovered from a woman aged 40 to 50 with acute or convalescent COVID-19. The sequencing input was peripheral blood. Read as DNA, the sequence is TGTGCCAGCAGTTCTTACACCGGGGAGCTGTTTTTT. The resulting protein is CASSSYTGELFF.